This T cell receptor beta chain was obtained from a study of human T cells and chemical hapten exposure. Across the whole study: Each week of the roughly 25-week study, patients had diphenylcyclopropenone applied to the scalp. There were per-sample TCR yield variations, arising mainly from small pooled library volume differences.

J gave up 1 base and V 6 bases, and 9 bases lay outside the gene matches. Germline-derived CDR1 and CDR2 are MDHEN and SYDVKM. There are 16 residues in the CDR3. Time point reported: pre-sensitization, week 0. The treatment denotes: therapeutic diphenylcyclopropenone sensitization with weekly scalp DPC. This clonotype was found a few times. MiXCR, applied by TCRdb to the RACE reads, yields one record per CDR3 protein. This table has about 74,000 distinct CDR3 sequences, approximately 14% appearing once. The genes are TRBV28 and TRBJ2-1, with TRBD1 matching over 7 bases. The receptor was isolated from a woman aged 45 to 65 with alopecia areata. Some clones in this sample may be carry-over from other donors' samples. The sequences come from whole blood, collected in connection with sensitization to the hapten diphenylcyclopropenone (DPC). The CDR3 region is CASSPTGTASYNEQFF. DNA for the CDR3: TGTGCCAGCAGCCCAACCGGGACAGCTTCCTACAATGAGCAGTTCTTC.